These 19 T cell receptor beta chains were all obtained from the same sample, sequenced in a study of T-cell memory formation after mild COVID-19. TCRdb fed the 5' RACE reads into MiXCR, producing one record per CDR3 protein. The sample shows 110,000 to 150,000 distinct CDR3 sequences, 11% to 15% of them seen only once. Material: PBMCs or a T cell subset sorted from them (not recorded which). The receptors originated from an adult woman who had mild COVID-19 (a few samples of this study predate the infection). Cell type and time point are not known.

The chain uses TRBV20-1 and TRBJ2-1; weak D call: TRBD2 (5 bases). The CDR3 sequence is 13 residues long. V lost 2 bases and J lost 4, with 9 bases in between. Germline V gene lookup returns CDR1 DFQATT and CDR2 SNEGSKA (reference sequence). CDR3 bases: TGCAGTGCTAGACACAGACTATACAATGAGCAGTTCTTC. This encodes CSARHRLYNEQFF.

The rearrangement joins TRBV7-2 to TRBJ2-3; the D gene could be TRBD1 or TRBD2 (6 bases each). In germline, CDR1 is SGHTA, CDR2 FQGNSA. CDR3 length equals 15 residues. Trimming took off 2 bases at V and 3 bases at J, with 12 bases between the two ends. The CDR3 reads CASSLLGGGTDTQYF. CDR3 DNA: TGTGCCAGCAGCTTATTGGGGGGCGGGACAGATACGCAGTATTTT. Full variable domain (remainder filled in from reference TRBV7-2 and TRBJ2-3): GAGVSQSPSNKVTEKGKDVELRCDPISGHTALYWYRQSLGQGLEFLIYFQGNSAPDKSGLPSDRFSAERTGGSVSTLTIQRTQQEDSAVYLCASSLLGGGTDTQYFGPGTRLTVL.

This clonotype showed up many times. The chain's CDR3 is CASSFVSGTYEQYF. The DNA for the CDR3 is TGCGCCAGCAGCTTTGTCTCCGGCACCTACGAGCAGTACTTC. This chain connects TRBV5-1 to TRBJ2-7; D unresolved. The CDR3 runs 14 residues. Trimming took off 2 bases at V and 2 bases at J, with 11 bases between the two ends. Per the germline V gene, CDR1 is SGHRS and CDR2 is YFSETQ. The complete variable domain, with remaining parts taken from reference TRBV5-1 and TRBJ2-7, reads KAGVTQTPRYLIKTRGQQVTLSCSPISGHRSVSWYQQTPGQGLQFLFEYFSETQRNKGNFPGRFSGRQFSNSRSEMNVSTLELGDSALYLCASSFVSGTYEQYFGPGTRLTVT.

The table lists this clonotype with a few counts. The genes are TRBV27 and TRBJ2-3, with D possibly matching TRBD1 (6 bases). This CDR3 contains 13 residues. V was shortened by 5 bases and J by 7 bases, with 13 bases between the two germline ends. Germline values: CDR1 MNHEY, CDR2 SMNVEV (reference sequence). The CDR3: CASSPGTRYTQYF. CDR3 coding DNA: TGTGCCAGCAGTCCCGGGACAAGGTATACGCAGTATTTT.

This clonotype was detected only a few times. This rearrangement joins TRBV11-2 to TRBJ2-1, with 9 bases lining up with TRBD2. Germline CDR1 SGHAT, CDR2 FQNNGV. The length of the CDR3 is 20 residues. The J segment lost 4 bases and the V segment lost 5 bases, leaving 21 bases of the junction unmatched. The CDR3 bases are TGTGCCAGCAGCCAAACCTATCTCGCGGGAGGGCCGCCGGGGTACAATGAGCAGTTCTTC. Its translation is CASSQTYLAGGPPGYNEQFF.

The chain joins TRBV9 to TRBJ1-2, with D uncertain. The CDR3 extends over 12 amino acids. Trimming took 9 bases from V and 8 from J, leaving 17 bases between them. Germline assignment: CDR1 SGDLS and CDR2 YYNGEE. The CDR3 sequence: CATDDSQGGYTF. The CDR3 DNA reads as TGTGCCACAGATGATTCTCAAGGAGGCTACACCTTC.

The V and J genes are TRBV5-1 and TRBJ2-7; unclear D gene. CDR3 length equals 12 residues. Trimming removed 1 base at V and 5 bases at J, with 7 bases between. Germline CDR1 SGHRS, CDR2 YFSETQ. This chain's CDR3 is CASSLIRDEQYF. The CDR3 DNA follows: TGCGCCAGCAGCTTGATTCGGGACGAGCAGTACTTC.

The DNA for the CDR3 is TGCGCCAGCAGCGACGGAGGGGCCGGTTTTAGCCAAGAGACCCAGTACTTC. This codes for CASSDGGAGFSQETQYF. The chain couples TRBV4-1 to TRBJ2-5; D possibly corresponds to TRBD2 (6 bases). The CDR3 extends over 17 amino acids. Looked up from germline, CDR1 is MGHRA and CDR2 is YSYEKL. Trimming pared 5 bases from V and 1 base from J, leaving 20 bases between.

This chain joins TRBV7-2 and TRBJ2-1, with TRBD2 matching over 8 bases. Germline assignment: CDR1 SGHTA and CDR2 FQGNSA. Losses at the gene ends were 5 bases for V and 7 bases for J; bases not matched to a gene: 13. The CDR3 covers 16 residues. The CDR3 DNA sequence: TGTGCCAGCAGCCCTACATCCAGCGGGAGAGCGAATGAGCAGTTCTTC. The encoded protein is CASSPTSSGRANEQFF.

This clonotype was seen repeatedly, ten times or more. The V and J genes are TRBV4-1 and TRBJ2-7, with D perhaps being TRBD1 or TRBD2 (5 bases each). V dropped 0 bases and J dropped 6 bases, with 18 bases sitting between them. There are 16 residues in the CDR3. In germline, CDR1 is MGHRA, CDR2 YSYEKL. The CDR3, as DNA: TGCGCCAGCAGCCAAGAGACCGGGGACCTGTATGCCGAGCAGTACTTC. This encodes CASSQETGDLYAEQYF.

The chain carries TRBV30 and TRBJ2-2; D ambiguous. Looked up from germline, CDR1 is GTSNPN and CDR2 is SVGIG (reference sequence). Trimming pared 7 bases from V and 1 base from J, leaving 10 bases between. CDR3 length: 13 residues. The CDR3 nucleotides read TGTGCCTACGGTGAACTGAACACCGGGGAGCTGTTTTTT. Its protein is CAYGELNTGELFF.

This clonotype has only a few counts. The chain couples TRBV6-6 to TRBJ1-1; D unclear. V lost 0 bases and J 5 bases, leaving 4 bases between the germline ends. Germline CDR1 reads MNHNY; CDR2 reads SVGAGI (reference sequence). The CDR3 length is 12 residues. The CDR3 nucleotides read TGTGCCAGCAGTTACTCTTCTACTGAAGCTTTCTTT. Residues: CASSYSSTEAFF.

This clonotype was counted a few times. This chain connects TRBV12-3 or TRBV12-4 to TRBJ2-5, with D perhaps TRBD1 or TRBD2 (5 bases each). The germline V and J ends were trimmed by 11 bases and 0 bases, with 19 bases remaining between them. This CDR3 contains 15 residues. Here the CDR3 DNA reads TGTGCCTCCGCTAACAGACGGGGCTACCAAGAGACCCAGTACTTC. This translates into CASANRRGYQETQYF.

The sample holds a few counts of this clonotype. The chain combines TRBV20-1 with TRBJ1-1; unclear D gene. The CDR3 is made up of 12 amino acids. Germline V lookup: CDR1 DFQATT, CDR2 SNEGSKA (reference sequence). Trimming shortened V by 2 bases and J by 4 bases, and 8 bases separated the two germline ends. The DNA of the CDR3 is TGCAGTGCTAGACCATGGGGCACTGAAGCTTTCTTT. The encoded protein is CSARPWGTEAFF.

The chain links TRBV30 to TRBJ2-1; no definite D call. Germline values: CDR1 GTSNPN, CDR2 SVGIG (reference sequence). The CDR3 runs 12 residues. Between the trimmed V and J ends, which lost 2 bases and 10 bases, there was a span of 12 bases. CDR3 protein: CAWSTTPREQFF. The CDR3, as DNA: TGTGCCTGGAGTACTACTCCTCGAGAGCAGTTCTTC.

The V and J genes are TRBV5-1 and TRBJ2-3; D ambiguous. Trimming stripped 5 bases from V and 4 bases from J, with 14 bases between. This CDR3 has 14 amino acids. Per germline, CDR1 SGHRS and CDR2 YFSETQ. CDR3 bases: TGCGCCAGCAGATCTGCAGGCGACCCAGATACGCAGTATTTT. Its protein product is CASRSAGDPDTQYF.

The chain carries TRBV11-2 and TRBJ2-2, with TRBD2 identical over 7 bases. The junction had 10 bases not matched to a gene; V was cut back by 0 bases and J by 0 bases. Germline CDR1 and CDR2: SGHAT and FQNNGV. The CDR3 totals 19 residues. Written as DNA, the CDR3 is TGTGCCAGCAGCTTAGATGTTTCAGAGCGGGGCCCGAACACCGGGGAGCTGTTTTTT. Its protein is CASSLDVSERGPNTGELFF.

V and J are TRBV7-8 and TRBJ1-2; 8 bases line up with TRBD1. The J segment lost 3 bases and the V segment lost 5 bases, leaving 5 bases of the junction unmatched. The germline V gene encodes CDR1 SGHVS and CDR2 FQNEAQ. The CDR3 has 14 residues. The CDR3 DNA reads TGTGCCAGCAGCCGAATACAGGGGGACTATGGCTACACCTTC. Amino acids: CASSRIQGDYGYTF.

The V and J genes are TRBV19 and TRBJ2-7; D unclear. Trimming removed 5 bases from V and 0 bases from J, with 11 bases in between. The germline gives CDR1 LNHDA, CDR2 SQIVND (reference sequence). The length of the CDR3 is 14 residues. This CDR3 reads CASSVAADSYEQYF. The CDR3 nucleotides read TGTGCCAGTAGTGTCGCGGCGGACTCCTACGAGCAGTACTTC. Full variable domain (rest looked up from reference TRBV19 and TRBJ2-7): DGGITQSPKYLFRKEGQNVTLSCEQNLNHDAMYWYRQDPGQGLRLIYYSQIVNDFQKGDIAEGYSVSREKKESFPLTVTSAQKNPTAFYLCASSVAADSYEQYFGPGTRLTVT.